The rows below give T cell receptor beta chains drawn from one sample of a study of Ad26.COV2.S vaccination and SARS-CoV-2 variants. Method: immunoSEQ multiplex PCR; TCRdb's copy keeps in-frame clones and lacks some. The sample includes 250,000 to 300,000 clones, about 87% seen only once; the top ten take 2.5% to 3.5%. The sample consisted of peripheral blood, taken in a trial of Ad26.COV2.S vaccine versus placebo. The receptors were gathered from a person aged 18-65 years who received the Ad26.COV2.S COVID-19 vaccine or a placebo. Each CDR3 is given without its conserved first and last residue. D genes are given only for firm matches. The size field is filled for only some rows; it gives once, few, many or a size class.

clone_size	j_call	v_call	d_call	cdr3_aa
-	TRBJ1-1	TRBV18	-	ASSRSGDTEAF
-	TRBJ1-6	TRBV14	TRBD1	ASSFAGTVNNSPLH
-	TRBJ2-3	TRBV6-1	-	ASSEIHADTQY
-	TRBJ1-1	TRBV30	-	AWSWVSTEAF
-	TRBJ2-1	TRBV9	-	ASSVRGTKGDNEQF
-	TRBJ1-2	TRBV2	-	ASSVRGSGGYT
-	TRBJ2-7	TRBV16	-	ASSLTGGRAYEQY
-	TRBJ2-3	TRBV5-1	TRBD2	ASSLAAAGGDTQY
-	TRBJ1-1	TRBV7-3	-	ASSPQGGNTEAF
-	TRBJ2-1	TRBV6-5	-	ASSYLRPGEQF
-	TRBJ2-5	TRBV5-1	-	ASRESPQETQY
-	TRBJ2-1	TRBV20-1	TRBD2	SASKRLAGPLGKYNEQF
-	TRBJ1-1	TRBV19	-	ATTNRDGMNTEAF
-	TRBJ2-7	TRBV5-4	TRBD1	ASSSARDRGRGEQY
-	TRBJ2-5	TRBV24-1	TRBD2	ATSSGLAQETQY
few	TRBJ1-6	TRBV4-3	-	ASSQEGPRLDSPLH
-	TRBJ2-2	TRBV7-9	-	ASSLAQNGELF
-	TRBJ1-5	TRBV2	-	ASRIQGNSNQPQH
-	TRBJ2-1	TRBV12-5	-	ASGLAYNEQF
-	TRBJ2-5	TRBV3-1/TRBV3-2	-	ASSQPSGAIEETQY
few	TRBJ1-2	TRBV30	-	AWSAGFYGYT
-	TRBJ2-7	TRBV3-1/TRBV3-2	-	ASSQGLFEGEQY
-	TRBJ1-2	TRBV4-3	-	ASSQDPKIGNYGYT
-	TRBJ2-3	TRBV5-6	TRBD2	ASSALAGDTDTQY
-	TRBJ2-5	TRBV21-1	-	ASSARMDRYVQETQY
-	TRBJ1-4	TRBV6-5	-	ASSYGGRANEKLF
-	TRBJ2-7	TRBV4-1	TRBD2	ASSQVGTIYEQY
once	TRBJ1-2	TRBV30	TRBD1	ARGQGASGYT
few	TRBJ2-7	TRBV2	TRBD2	ASSEGASGGTYEQY
-	TRBJ1-1	TRBV6-5	-	ASNRDFTGTEAF
-	TRBJ2-1	TRBV27	-	ASKRTSYNEQF
-	TRBJ1-2	TRBV28	-	ASSFSRRPGGGYT
-	TRBJ2-5	TRBV3-1/TRBV3-2	TRBD2	ASSHKAGGVETQY
-	TRBJ2-5	TRBV3-1/TRBV3-2	-	ASSQDMETQY
-	TRBJ1-5	TRBV10-3	-	AISEDPQPQH